A selection of T cell receptor beta chains follows, all from one sample in a study of blood T cell repertoires in COVID-19. The repertoire was sequenced with immunoSEQ multiplex PCR; TCRdb's copy has only in-frame clones and lacks some. Of about 35,000 clones listed, 70% to 90% are singletons. The sequencing input was peripheral blood. The source is a human donor in a cohort sampled during active COVID-19. Both conserved end residues are part of each CDR3. The D gene is left open where the match is weak. The size entry is marked missing in some rows and otherwise reads once, few, many or a size class.

.,TRBV5-1,.,TRBJ2-7,CASSILQGSYEQYF,TGCGCCAGCAGCATCCTACAGGGCTCCTACGAGCAGTACTTC
once,TRBV7-2,.,TRBJ2-2,CASSLRGSETGELFF,TGTGCCAGCAGCTTACGGGGGTCGGAGACCGGGGAGCTGTTTTTT
.,TRBV10-3,TRBD1,TRBJ1-4,CAISDTGGDEKLFF,TGTGCCATCAGTGACACAGGGGGCGATGAAAAACTGTTTTTT
.,TRBV10-3,.,TRBJ1-5,CAISESSQPQHF,TGTGCCATCAGTGAGTCTAGCCAGCCCCAGCATTTT
.,TRBV7-9,.,TRBJ2-1,CASSPPGLAYNEQFF,TGTGCCAGCAGCCCCCCGGGACTCGCCTACAATGAGCAGTTCTTC
few,TRBV2,.,TRBJ1-2,CASSEDSYGYTF,TGTGCCAGCAGTGAGGACAGTTACGGCTACACCTTC
.,TRBV19,TRBD1,TRBJ2-7,CASKGQGVREQYF,TGTGCCAGTAAGGGACAGGGGGTTCGGGAGCAGTACTTC
.,TRBV28,TRBD1,TRBJ1-1,CASSLGQGVPEAFF,TGTGCCAGCAGTCTTGGACAGGGCGTCCCTGAAGCTTTCTTT
.,TRBV7-8,.,TRBJ2-5,CASSLLTGFVETQYF,TGTGCCAGCAGCTTACTCACAGGGTTTGTAGAGACCCAGTACTTC
.,TRBV5-1,TRBD1,TRBJ2-5,CASSQGTDPKETQYF,TGCGCCAGCAGCCAGGGGACAGATCCTAAAGAGACCCAGTACTTC
.,TRBV7-9,TRBD1,TRBJ2-2,CASSLAGTGAFGELFF,TGTGCCAGCAGCTTAGCGGGGACAGGGGCCTTCGGGGAGCTGTTTTTT
once,TRBV28,.,TRBJ2-4,CASSFGGTKNIQYF,TGTGCCAGCAGTTTCGGGGGAACCAAAAACATTCAGTACTTC
.,TRBV7-2,TRBD2,TRBJ2-4,CASSLKVAGTDIQYF,TGTGCCAGCAGCTTAAAGGTAGCGGGGACGGACATTCAGTACTTC
.,TRBV2,TRBD1,TRBJ2-1,CASSVRDRGSEQFF,TGTGCCAGCAGTGTAAGGGACAGGGGGAGTGAGCAGTTCTTC
.,TRBV4-2,TRBD1,TRBJ1-6,CASSQESGDRGTPLHF,TGTGCCAGCAGCCAAGAATCTGGGGACAGGGGTACACCCCTCCACTTT
.,TRBV4-2,TRBD2,TRBJ2-1,CASSQGAGGLNEQFF,TGTGCCAGCAGCCAAGGAGCGGGGGGGCTCAATGAGCAGTTCTTC
.,TRBV4-1,TRBD1,TRBJ1-2,CASSQLGQGSGYTF,TGCGCCAGCAGCCAACTGGGACAGGGGTCAGGCTACACCTTC
few,TRBV15,TRBD2,TRBJ2-7,CATSRVRGGITYEQYF,TGTGCCACCAGCAGAGTACGCGGGGGGATAACATACGAGCAGTACTTC
.,TRBV5-1,TRBD1,TRBJ2-1,CASSFPTGASEQFF,TGCGCCAGCAGCTTCCCGACAGGGGCCAGTGAGCAGTTCTTC
.,TRBV6-5,.,TRBJ1-2,CASSYSGRTRIGYTF,TGTGCCAGCAGTTACTCAGGCAGAACCCGAATCGGGTACACCTTC
few,TRBV28,TRBD1,TRBJ1-2,CASSIGQGADYGYTF,TGTGCCAGCAGTATCGGACAGGGGGCGGACTATGGCTACACCTTC
once,TRBV5-6,.,TRBJ1-2,CASSFGFGYTF,TGTGCCAGCAGCTTTGGCTTTGGCTACACCTTC
once,TRBV6-5,TRBD2,TRBJ2-7,CASSYRGERSEQYF,TGTGCCAGCAGTTACCGGGGGGAAAGGAGCGAGCAGTACTTC
.,TRBV5-1,TRBD1,TRBJ1-1,CASRFGVNRGRKAEAFF,TGCGCCAGCAGATTCGGGGTCAACAGGGGGCGCAAGGCTGAAGCTTTCTTT
.,TRBV5-6,.,TRBJ1-3,CASSFGGSGNTIYF,TGTGCCAGCAGCTTCGGGGGGAGTGGAAACACCATATATTTT
few,TRBV19,.,TRBJ1-6,CASSSAIHSSSYNSPLHF,TGTGCCAGTAGTAGCGCAATCCACAGCAGCTCCTATAATTCACCCCTCCACTTT
.,TRBV6-1,TRBD1,TRBJ2-7,CASSVSLGTGGVYEQYF,TGTGCCAGCAGTGTCTCCCTGGGGACAGGGGGCGTCTACGAGCAGTACTTC
.,TRBV6-5,.,TRBJ1-4,CASRETNSEKLFF,TGTGCCAGCAGGGAGACTAACAGTGAAAAACTGTTTTTT
.,TRBV5-8,.,TRBJ1-5,CASSPEDKTQPQHF,TGTGCCAGCAGCCCCGAGGACAAAACCCAGCCCCAGCATTTT
.,TRBV12-5,.,TRBJ2-7,CASGLAGSYEQYF,TGTGCTAGTGGTTTGGCGGGGTCCTACGAGCAGTACTTC
.,TRBV10-3,.,TRBJ1-2,CAISESEGVRGYTF,TGTGCCATCAGTGAGTCCGAGGGAGTTCGGGGCTACACCTTC
.,TRBV9,TRBD2,TRBJ2-3,CASTSGTSGTDTQYF,TGTGCCAGCACGTCCGGGACTAGCGGCACAGATACGCAGTATTTT
.,TRBV5-8,.,TRBJ1-1,CASSLGSLYTEAFF,TGTGCCAGCAGTCTCGGGTCCCTTTACACTGAAGCTTTCTTT
.,TRBV30,.,TRBJ2-3,CAWSSGTYTQYF,TGTGCCTGGAGTTCCGGGACTTATACGCAGTATTTT
.,TRBV6-5,.,TRBJ2-7,CASIDRSRSYEQYF,TGTGCCAGCATCGACAGGAGCCGATCCTACGAGCAGTACTTC
.,TRBV9,.,TRBJ2-7,CASSAKKRGTELCHEQYF,TGTGCCAGCAGCGCCAAAAAAAGGGGGACCGAACTGTGTCACGAGCAGTACTTC
.,TRBV28,.,TRBJ1-5,CAAGGADQPQHF,TGTGCCGCGGGGGGCGCCGATCAGCCCCAGCATTTT
once,TRBV7-8,TRBD2,TRBJ2-1,CASRPRLAGPMVDEQFF,TGTGCCAGCAGACCTCGACTAGCGGGGCCCATGGTGGATGAGCAGTTCTTC
.,TRBV5-4,.,TRBJ1-3,CASSRPGQGNTIYF,TGTGCCAGCAGCCGACCGGGACAAGGAAACACCATATATTTT
once,TRBV5-6,.,TRBJ1-1,CASSSGHGSEAFF,TGTGCCAGCAGCTCCGGACACGGGTCTGAAGCTTTCTTT
.,TRBV7-2,.,TRBJ1-6,CASSWNADSPLHF,TGTGCCAGCAGCTGGAATGCGGATTCACCCCTCCACTTT
.,TRBV6-6,.,TRBJ1-5,CASSYLNQPQHF,TGTGCCAGCAGTTACCTAAATCAGCCCCAGCATTTT
.,TRBV2,TRBD1,TRBJ1-1,CASSEQGARTEAFF,TGTGCCAGCAGTGAACAGGGGGCGAGAACTGAAGCTTTCTTT
.,TRBV9,.,TRBJ2-2,CASSVFSGVEVGELFF,TGTGCCAGCAGCGTGTTTTCAGGGGTAGAGGTCGGGGAGCTGTTTTTT
.,TRBV5-6,.,TRBJ2-1,CASSLTAGSNEQFF,TGTGCCAGCAGCTTGACCGCCGGGAGCAATGAGCAGTTCTTC
.,TRBV11-2,.,TRBJ1-1,CASSLAGMEAFF,TGTGCCAGCAGCTTAGCCGGGATGGAAGCTTTCTTT
once,TRBV20-1,.,TRBJ1-2,CSATYDYGYTF,TGCAGTGCAACTTATGACTATGGCTACACCTTC
.,TRBV19,.,TRBJ2-2,CASALMANTGELFF,TGTGCCAGCGCCCTAATGGCGAACACCGGGGAGCTGTTTTTT
.,TRBV11-2,TRBD1,TRBJ2-1,CASSVDRGRVGEQFF,TGTGCCAGCAGCGTCGACAGGGGAAGGGTCGGTGAGCAGTTCTTC
.,TRBV28,TRBD2,TRBJ2-3,CASRIAGGTDTQYF,TGTGCCAGCAGGATAGCGGGGGGCACAGATACGCAGTATTTT
.,TRBV5-4,TRBD1,TRBJ1-4,CASSPDRRSEKLFF,TGTGCCAGCAGCCCGGACAGGCGAAGCGAAAAACTGTTTTTT
.,TRBV5-1,.,TRBJ1-1,CASSPNQGPEAFF,TGCGCCAGCAGTCCAAACCAGGGCCCTGAAGCTTTCTTT
.,TRBV5-6,TRBD2,TRBJ2-7,CASSLQGSGSNGGWYF,TGTGCCAGCAGCTTACAGGGAAGCGGGAGCAACGGGGGGTGGTACTTC
.,TRBV5-4,.,TRBJ1-1,CASSLWDRGAEAFF,TGTGCCAGCAGCTTGTGGGACCGGGGGGCTGAAGCTTTCTTT
.,TRBV19,TRBD1,TRBJ2-7,CAGKQGADDEQYF,TGTGCCGGCAAACAGGGGGCGGACGACGAGCAGTACTTC